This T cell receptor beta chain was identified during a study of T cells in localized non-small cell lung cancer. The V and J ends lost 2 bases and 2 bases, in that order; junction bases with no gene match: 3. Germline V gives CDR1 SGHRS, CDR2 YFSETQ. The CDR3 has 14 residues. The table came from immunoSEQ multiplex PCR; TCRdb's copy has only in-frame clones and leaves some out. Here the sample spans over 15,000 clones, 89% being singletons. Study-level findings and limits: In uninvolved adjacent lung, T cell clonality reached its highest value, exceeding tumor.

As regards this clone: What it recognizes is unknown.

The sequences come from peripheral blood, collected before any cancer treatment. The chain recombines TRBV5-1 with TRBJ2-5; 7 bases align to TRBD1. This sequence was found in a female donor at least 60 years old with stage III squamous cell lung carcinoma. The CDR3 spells CASSFGTVQETQYF. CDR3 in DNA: TGCGCCAGCAGCTTCGGGACAGTGCAAGAGACCCAGTACTTC.